Listed below are T cell receptor beta chains from one sample, sequenced in a study of shared clonotypes between healthy human individuals. Using immunoSEQ multiplex PCR, the repertoire was profiled, and TCRdb retains in-frame clones only, with some absent. Seen here are a few million clones, about 94% observed once, and the top ten hold 1.5% to 2%. Sequencing input: naive CD8+ T cells from PBMCs. These receptors came from a man younger than 35 in good health. Some clones in this sample may be carry-over from other donors' samples. CDR3s include the opening cysteine and the closing phenylalanine or tryptophan. Each record gives: clone size, V gene, J gene, D gene, CDR3 protein, CDR3 DNA. The D gene is left open where the match is weak. Clone size is stated in some rows and not others, as once, few, many or a class when expanded.

clone_size: NA
v_call: TRBV5-1
j_call: TRBJ1-1
d_call: NA
cdr3_aa: CASSPLDSFMNTEAFF
cdr3_nt: TGCGCCAGCAGCCCCCTGGACAGTTTCATGAACACTGAAGCTTTCTTT

clone_size: NA
v_call: TRBV13
j_call: TRBJ2-7
d_call: TRBD1
cdr3_aa: CASSWDRSSYEQYF
cdr3_nt: TGTGCCAGCAGCTGGGACAGGTCCTCCTACGAGCAGTACTTC

clone_size: NA
v_call: TRBV19
j_call: TRBJ1-2
d_call: TRBD1
cdr3_aa: CASSDRGLYGYTF
cdr3_nt: TGTGCCAGTAGTGACAGGGGGCTCTATGGCTACACCTTC

clone_size: NA
v_call: TRBV29-1
j_call: TRBJ1-1
d_call: NA
cdr3_aa: CSARDGPEAFF
cdr3_nt: TGCAGCGCGAGGGACGGCCCTGAAGCTTTCTTT

clone_size: NA
v_call: TRBV7-9
j_call: TRBJ2-2
d_call: NA
cdr3_aa: CASSPNFSSRTGELFF
cdr3_nt: TGTGCCAGCAGCCCGAACTTCAGTAGCCGCACCGGGGAGCTGTTTTTT

clone_size: NA
v_call: TRBV5-1
j_call: TRBJ2-1
d_call: NA
cdr3_aa: CASSLGDFSYNEQFF
cdr3_nt: TGCGCCAGCAGCTTGGGGGACTTTTCCTACAATGAGCAGTTCTTC

clone_size: few
v_call: TRBV27
j_call: TRBJ1-5
d_call: NA
cdr3_aa: CASSWQGSNQPQHF
cdr3_nt: TGTGCCAGCAGTTGGCAGGGCAGTAATCAGCCCCAGCATTTT

clone_size: NA
v_call: TRBV11-2
j_call: TRBJ2-1
d_call: TRBD2
cdr3_aa: CASSLAGGGDEQFF
cdr3_nt: TGTGCCAGCAGCTTAGCGGGAGGTGGCGATGAGCAGTTCTTC

clone_size: NA
v_call: TRBV27
j_call: TRBJ2-7
d_call: NA
cdr3_aa: CASSFTGPSYEQYF
cdr3_nt: TGTGCCAGCAGTTTTACAGGGCCTTCCTACGAGCAGTACTTC

clone_size: once
v_call: TRBV7-3
j_call: TRBJ2-3
d_call: TRBD1
cdr3_aa: CASSSTGGSTDTQYF
cdr3_nt: TGTGCCAGCAGCTCGACAGGGGGGAGCACAGATACGCAGTATTTT

clone_size: once
v_call: TRBV7-6
j_call: TRBJ2-7
d_call: TRBD2
cdr3_aa: CASSFRSGSSYEQYF
cdr3_nt: TGTGCCAGCAGCTTTAGGAGCGGGAGCTCCTACGAGCAGTACTTC

clone_size: NA
v_call: TRBV19
j_call: TRBJ1-1
d_call: TRBD1
cdr3_aa: CASIQGPEAFF
cdr3_nt: TGTGCCAGTATACAGGGGCCCGAAGCTTTCTTT

clone_size: once
v_call: TRBV28
j_call: TRBJ1-1
d_call: NA
cdr3_aa: CASTLGTMNTEAFF
cdr3_nt: TGTGCCAGCACCTTAGGGACAATGAACACTGAAGCTTTCTTT

clone_size: NA
v_call: TRBV7-2
j_call: TRBJ2-7
d_call: TRBD2
cdr3_aa: CASSSSGISYEQYF
cdr3_nt: TGTGCCAGCAGCTCTAGCGGGATCTCCTACGAGCAGTACTTC

clone_size: once
v_call: TRBV6-1
j_call: TRBJ2-1
d_call: TRBD2
cdr3_aa: CASSERAGIYNEQFF
cdr3_nt: TGTGCCAGCAGTGAACGAGCGGGAATATACAATGAGCAGTTCTTC

clone_size: few
v_call: TRBV7-8
j_call: TRBJ2-2
d_call: TRBD2
cdr3_aa: CASSPRLAGGVTGELFF
cdr3_nt: TGTGCCAGCAGCCCTCGACTAGCGGGAGGGGTCACCGGGGAGCTGTTTTTT

clone_size: NA
v_call: TRBV21-1
j_call: TRBJ2-6
d_call: NA
cdr3_aa: CASSKAGNGNSGANVLTF
cdr3_nt: TGTGCCAGCAGCAAAGCGGGAAACGGTAACTCTGGGGCCAACGTCCTGACTTTC

clone_size: NA
v_call: TRBV27
j_call: TRBJ2-3
d_call: TRBD2
cdr3_aa: CASSLGFASGSSDTQYF
cdr3_nt: TGTGCCAGCAGTTTAGGATTCGCTAGCGGGAGTTCAGATACGCAGTATTTT

clone_size: NA
v_call: TRBV4-2
j_call: TRBJ2-1
d_call: NA
cdr3_aa: CASSQDTAGSYNEQFF
cdr3_nt: TGTGCCAGCAGCCAAGATACAGCGGGCAGCTACAATGAGCAGTTCTTC

clone_size: once
v_call: TRBV5-1
j_call: TRBJ2-1
d_call: NA
cdr3_aa: CASSLDVSGLVQNEQFF
cdr3_nt: TGCGCCAGCAGCTTGGATGTATCGGGACTCGTCCAGAATGAGCAGTTCTTC

clone_size: NA
v_call: TRBV30
j_call: TRBJ2-2
d_call: TRBD2
cdr3_aa: CAWRSGLVKTGELFF
cdr3_nt: TGTGCCTGGAGATCGGGACTAGTTAAGACCGGGGAGCTGTTTTTT

clone_size: NA
v_call: TRBV27
j_call: TRBJ2-1
d_call: TRBD2
cdr3_aa: CASQRELAADGQFF
cdr3_nt: TGTGCCAGTCAACGCGAACTAGCGGCGGACGGGCAGTTCTTC

clone_size: once
v_call: TRBV19
j_call: TRBJ1-1
d_call: NA
cdr3_aa: CASTLGRVANTEAFF
cdr3_nt: TGTGCCAGTACCCTTGGTAGGGTGGCGAACACTGAAGCTTTCTTT